What follows is one TCR beta chain and its context. This sample was taken from a study of blood T cell repertoires in COVID-19. The CDR3 covers 15 residues. Trimming took off 3 bases at V and 3 bases at J, with 12 bases between the two ends. Germline assignment: CDR1 LNHDA and CDR2 SQIVND (reference sequence). Sequenced by immunoSEQ multiplex PCR; TCRdb stores in-frame clones only, minus some. The repertoire includes 250,000 to 350,000 clones, 75% to 90% of them detected once, and 3.5% to 5.5% sits in the top ten. The specimen was PBMCs or T cells enriched from blood (not recorded which). This TCR was sampled from a woman in her thirties who had recovered from COVID-19. The chain uses TRBV19 and TRBJ2-1; D not resolved. CDR3 nucleotide sequence: TGTGCCAGTAGTATGGGCATCCTATACTACAATGAGCAGTTCTTC. This codes for CASSMGILYYNEQFF.